This T cell receptor (beta chain) was identified in a study of blood T cell repertoires in COVID-19. TCRdb's copy holds only in-frame clones and misses some; the assay was immunoSEQ multiplex PCR. The sample lists some 70,000 clones, 80% to 90% seen once, with 6.6% in the top ten. Germline V gene sequence: CDR1 MNHEY, CDR2 SMNVEV (reference sequence). The CDR3 covers 15 residues. V dropped 2 bases and J dropped 3; count of bases not matched to a gene: 2. This clonotype was sampled from a man aged 45 to 65 with active COVID-19. The chain has TRBV27 and TRBJ2-7, with 12 bases that match TRBD2. The material sequenced was peripheral blood. As DNA, the CDR3 is TGTGCCAGCAGTTTAGGGACTAGCGGGTTCTACGAGCAGTACTTC. Protein: CASSLGTSGFYEQYF.